One and the same sample provided the 30 T cell receptor beta chains below, sequenced in a study of T-cell reconstitution after alpha-beta-depleted transplantation in children. For TCRbeta, the library was prepared with unique molecular identifiers. One entry per CDR3 protein results from TCRdb running MiXCR on the PCR reads. The profile covers 550,000 to 800,000 distinct CDR3 sequences, with 10% to 15% appearing a single time and about 0.77% taken by the ten largest. The sample here was PBMCs, taken before TCRalphabeta/CD19-depleted stem cell transplant. All receptors derive from a girl aged 2-9 years with congenital amegakaryocytic thrombocytopenia, due to receive a stem cell transplant.

This clonotype was seen repeatedly, ten times or more. The chain uses TRBV12-3 or TRBV12-4 and TRBJ1-2; 8 bases map to TRBD1. V gave up 6 bases and J gave up 8 bases; unmatched junction bases: 8. This CDR3 is built from 13 residues. The CDR3 sequence is CASSPDRVGGYTF. The CDR3, as DNA: TGTGCCAGCAGCCCGGACAGGGTTGGGGGCTACACCTTC.

This clonotype appeared a few times. The gene calls are TRBV29-1 and TRBJ2-5, with TRBD2 as a possible D gene (6 bases). Trimming took off 5 bases at V and 4 bases at J, with 20 bases between the two ends. The V gene's germline CDR1 is SQVTM and CDR2 ANQGSEA. There are 15 residues in the CDR3. The CDR3 sequence: CSVTGTARAGETQYF. CDR3 sequence (DNA): TGCAGCGTTACCGGGACTGCAAGGGCCGGAGAGACCCAGTACTTC.

The chain carries TRBV10-3 and TRBJ2-2; possibly TRBD1 for D (6 bases). This CDR3 has 15 amino acids. The V gene lost 1 base and the J gene lost 7 bases, with 13 bases spanning the gap. CDR1 ENHRY and CDR2 SYGVKD come from the germline V gene. CDR3 sequence: CAISEWDTSRGELFF. The CDR3, as DNA: TGTGCCATCAGTGAGTGGGACACATCCCGCGGGGAGCTGTTTTTT.

This clonotype was recorded once. This chain connects TRBV7-9 to TRBJ2-7; 13 positions agree with TRBD2. Germline-derived CDR1 and CDR2 are SEHNR and FQNEAQ (reference sequence). The V gene end was trimmed by 5 bases and the J gene end by 6 bases; junction bases not matched to a gene: 7. The CDR3 covers 15 residues. In DNA, the CDR3 is TGTGCCAGCAGCCAGCCGGGACTAGCGGGAATCGAGCAGTACTTC. Translation gives CASSQPGLAGIEQYF.

This clonotype was seen ten or more times. Mismatch with germline at one junction end may stem from a read error. The chain joins TRBV3-1 to TRBJ1-1; D gene unclear. The CDR3 has 11 residues. Germline CDR1 and CDR2: LGHDT and YNNKEL (reference sequence). The CDR3 DNA reads as TGTGCCAGCAGCCAAGATGAAGGTACCAATTTT. Protein sequence: CASSQDEGTNF.

V gene TRBV6-5 combines with J gene TRBJ2-2, with D perhaps TRBD1 (5 bases). Germline V gene lookup returns CDR1 MNHEY and CDR2 SVGAGI. The CDR3 is 14 amino acids. V was trimmed by 4 bases and J by 0 bases, leaving 6 bases between them. The CDR3: CASSWGANTGELFF. CDR3 DNA sequence: TGTGCCAGCAGTTGGGGCGCGAACACCGGGGAGCTGTTTTTT.

This clonotype was recorded a few times. J is TRBJ2-7 and V is TRBV12-3 or TRBV12-4; TRBD1 matches at 11 bases. The ends lost 6 bases at V and 2 bases at J; junction bases unmatched: 6. This CDR3 region has 15 residues. Here the CDR3 DNA reads TGTGCCAGCAGAGACGGGGACAGGGGGACCTACGAGCAGTACTTC. The encoded protein is CASRDGDRGTYEQYF.

This sequence joins TRBV5-1 and TRBJ2-1; D is unresolved. Germline V gene lookup returns CDR1 SGHRS and CDR2 YFSETQ. CDR3 length: 13 amino acids. V lost 4 bases to trimming and J lost 3 bases, with 8 bases between them. CDR3 in amino acids: CASSGPYYNEQFF. CDR3 sequence (DNA): TGCGCCAGCAGCGGGCCCTACTACAATGAGCAGTTCTTC. The complete variable domain, with remaining parts taken from reference TRBV5-1 and TRBJ2-1, reads KAGVTQTPRYLIKTRGQQVTLSCSPISGHRSVSWYQQTPGQGLQFLFEYFSETQRNKGNFPGRFSGRQFSNSRSEMNVSTLELGDSALYLCASSGPYYNEQFFGPGTRLTVL.

In its sample, this clonotype was seen a few times. Here the CDR3 reads CASSPAPIPGHLFDTSNQPQHF. CDR3 in DNA: TGTGCCAGCAGCCCCGCACCCATACCGGGACACCTTTTCGACACATCCAATCAGCCCCAGCATTTT. This rearrangement joins TRBV4-2 to TRBJ1-5; D is perhaps TRBD1 (6 bases). The V end was cut by 4 bases, the J end by 3 bases, with 34 bases between. CDR1 and CDR2 (germline): LGHNA, YNFKEQ. The CDR3 is 22 residues long.

In regard to this clonotype: A read error may produce the germline difference seen at one junction end. The rearrangement uses TRBV5-5 and TRBJ1-3; D unclear. The CDR3 loop spans 15 amino acids. Germline CDR1 SGHKS, CDR2 YYEKEE (reference sequence). CDR3 coding DNA: TGTGTCAGCAGCTTGGACCACAGCTCTGGAAACACCATATATTTT. This sequence encodes CVSSLDHSSGNTIYF.

This clonotype has at least ten counts. The chain uses TRBV6-1 and TRBJ2-1; perhaps TRBD2 as D (6 bases). CDR3 length equals 17 residues. CDR1 is MNHNS and CDR2 is SASEGT in the germline V gene. Trimming removed 5 bases from V and 6 bases from J, with 23 bases in between. The CDR3 reads CASSPTRRGRLSNEQFF. As DNA, the CDR3 is TGTGCCAGCAGTCCGACCCGGAGAGGGAGGCTATCCAATGAGCAGTTCTTC.

This clonotype was seen at least ten times. The genes are TRBV12-3 or TRBV12-4 and TRBJ2-7; D is unresolved. The V and J ends lost 2 bases and 6 bases respectively, with 11 bases between them. This CDR3 has 13 residues. CDR3 coding DNA: TGTGCCAGCAGTTTATTATTAGGTGGCGAGCAGTACTTC. Translation: CASSLLLGGEQYF.

This clonotype was picked up many times. The genes are TRBV5-1 and TRBJ2-1; D is unresolved. Trimming shortened V by 2 bases and J by 0 bases, and 9 bases separated the two germline ends. There are 15 residues in the CDR3. Germline-derived CDR1 and CDR2 are SGHRS and YFSETQ. CDR3 protein: CASSLQTSSYNEQFF. The CDR3 region has the DNA TGCGCCAGCAGCTTACAGACCTCCTCCTACAATGAGCAGTTCTTC.

V is TRBV12-3 or TRBV12-4 and J is TRBJ2-7, with D perhaps given as TRBD1 or TRBD2 (6 bases each). The V gene lost 5 bases and the J gene lost 1 base, with 18 bases spanning the gap. This CDR3 spans 16 amino acids. The CDR3 bases are TGTGCCAGCAGTCCCAGGGGACTTTTACATTCCTACGAGCAGTACTTC. Encoded protein: CASSPRGLLHSYEQYF.

This clonotype has at least ten counts. The chain combines TRBV11-2 with TRBJ1-5; D might be TRBD1 (5 bases). The V end was cut by 4 bases, the J end by 2 bases, with 6 bases between. Per germline, CDR1 SGHAT and CDR2 FQNNGV. The CDR3 loop spans 13 amino acids. CDR3 sequence reads: CASSSGGNQPQHF. The DNA for the CDR3 is TGTGCCAGCAGCTCGGGGGGCAATCAGCCCCAGCATTTT.

The rearrangement links TRBV18 to TRBJ2-5; 10 bases map to TRBD1. CDR1 and CDR2 from the germline V gene are KGHSH and LQKENI. The CDR3 consists of 15 residues. J was trimmed by 4 bases and V by 5 bases; bases with no gene match: 7. The CDR3: CASSSGTGAGETQYF. The CDR3 DNA sequence: TGTGCCAGCTCATCCGGGACAGGGGCAGGAGAGACCCAGTACTTC.

In this sample, this clonotype turned up many times. The genes are TRBV10-2 and TRBJ2-3; D could derive from TRBD1 or TRBD2 (5 bases each). The CDR3 is made up of 14 amino acids. Germline assignment: CDR1 WSHSY and CDR2 SAAADI. V dropped 7 bases and J dropped 2 bases, with 13 bases sitting between them. As DNA, the CDR3 is TGCGCCAGCAAACCGGGGACGATCACAGATACGCAGTATTTT. Amino acid sequence: CASKPGTITDTQYF.

This clonotype was detected many times. The chain's CDR3 is CASSVGRANTGELFF. CDR3 coding DNA: TGTGCCAGCAGCGTAGGCCGCGCGAACACCGGGGAGCTGTTTTTT. This chain joins TRBV9 and TRBJ2-2; no firm D call. Germline-derived CDR1 and CDR2 are SGDLS and YYNGEE. The V gene lost 0 bases and the J gene lost 0 bases, with 6 bases spanning the gap. The CDR3 spans 15 residues.

This clonotype was recorded at least ten times. V gene TRBV6-5 combines with J gene TRBJ2-7; D is unresolved. V was pared by 0 bases and J by 6 bases, with 12 bases between. CDR1 is MNHEY and CDR2 is SVGAGI in the germline V gene. This CDR3 is 14 amino acids long. CDR3 DNA: TGTGCCAGCAGTTACTCGAGGAACTTGGGCGAGCAGTACTTC. Amino acid sequence: CASSYSRNLGEQYF.

Many counts were recorded for this clonotype. The J gene is TRBJ2-7, the V gene TRBV29-1; weak D call: TRBD1 (5 bases). The V gene lost 2 bases and the J gene lost 4 bases, with 12 bases spanning the gap. This CDR3 is built from 13 residues. Germline loops: CDR1 SQVTM, CDR2 ANQGSEA. DNA of the CDR3: TGCAGCGTTGAAACAGTCACAGGATACGAGCAGTACTTC. The encoded protein is CSVETVTGYEQYF.

This clonotype was observed many times. This chain uses TRBV5-1 with TRBJ2-7; either TRBD1 or TRBD2 may fit D (5 bases each). The CDR3 extends over 13 amino acids. CDR1 and CDR2 (germline): SGHRS, YFSETQ. Trimming removed 0 bases from V and 5 bases from J, with 9 bases in between. The CDR3: CASSLAGTNEQYF. DNA for the CDR3: TGCGCCAGCAGCTTGGCCGGGACCAACGAGCAGTACTTC. Based on the CDR3 plus reference TRBV5-1 and TRBJ2-7, the full variable domain is KAGVTQTPRYLIKTRGQQVTLSCSPISGHRSVSWYQQTPGQGLQFLFEYFSETQRNKGNFPGRFSGRQFSNSRSEMNVSTLELGDSALYLCASSLAGTNEQYFGPGTRLTVT.

On this clonotype: Being one base from a much bigger clone, this may be a read error. CDR3 DNA sequence: TGTGCCAGCCGTCGACAGGGGCTAGCCGGGGAGCTGTTTTTT. It yields the protein CASRRQGLAGELFF. This chain joins TRBV12-3 or TRBV12-4 and TRBJ2-2; TRBD1 matches 8 bases. V lost 8 bases to trimming and J lost 6 bases; unmatched junction nucleotides: 8. The CDR3 has 14 amino acids.

This clonotype was detected many times. The chain links TRBV29-1 to TRBJ2-5; D unclear. Germline CDR1 reads SQVTM; CDR2 reads ANQGSEA. The length of the CDR3 is 15 residues. The V end lost 4 bases, the J end lost 1 base, and 16 bases lay between the germline ends. CDR3 in amino acids: CSVGPAEILQETQYF. The CDR3 DNA reads as TGCAGCGTTGGTCCGGCCGAAATACTCCAAGAGACCCAGTACTTC.

This clonotype has ten or more counts. In nucleotides, the CDR3 is TGTGCCACCAGTGGAACAGACTACACAGATACGCAGTATTTT. It translates to CATSGTDYTDTQYF. The chain combines TRBV24-1 with TRBJ2-3; possibly TRBD2 for D (5 bases). The CDR3 has 14 residues. Germline V CDR1 and CDR2: KGHDR, SFDVKD. The germline V and J ends were trimmed by 5 bases and 2 bases, with 10 bases remaining between them.

The table lists this clonotype with a few counts. V usage is TRBV29-1 and J usage is TRBJ1-1; the D gene is possibly TRBD1 (6 bases). In germline, CDR1 is SQVTM, CDR2 ANQGSEA. The CDR3 covers 14 residues. The ends were cut back, 6 bases at V and 1 base at J, with 15 bases in the middle. In DNA form, the CDR3 reads TGCAGCGTGCCCCGACAGGACAGGAACACTGAAGCTTTCTTT. It encodes CSVPRQDRNTEAFF.

This clonotype turned up a few times. This sequence joins TRBV4-1 and TRBJ2-3, with D maybe TRBD2 (5 bases). V shed 2 bases and J shed 7 bases, with 22 bases lying between them. The germline V gene encodes CDR1 MGHRA and CDR2 YSYEKL. The CDR3 sequence is 17 residues long. The CDR3 DNA reads as TGCGCCAGCAGCCAATCTCTTGGAGCGGCCACACACAATACGCAGTATTTT. It codes for CASSQSLGAATHNTQYF.

This clonotype was counted many times. V usage is TRBV20-1 and J usage is TRBJ2-5; no firm D call. Germline V gene data show CDR1 as DFQATT and CDR2 as SNEGSKA (reference sequence). Trimming took off 0 bases at V and 0 bases at J, with 8 bases between the two ends. The CDR3 contains 14 residues. CDR3 residues: CSARDILNQETQYF. Written as DNA, the CDR3 is TGCAGTGCTAGAGATATACTAAACCAAGAGACCCAGTACTTC.

This clonotype was counted at least ten times. The J gene is TRBJ2-3, the V gene TRBV5-1; unclear D gene. Germline V lookup: CDR1 SGHRS, CDR2 YFSETQ. Trimming took 2 bases from V and 3 from J, leaving 10 bases between them. The CDR3 spans 14 residues. CDR3 region: CASSFGALTDTQYF. The CDR3 DNA reads as TGCGCCAGCAGCTTCGGCGCCCTGACAGATACGCAGTATTTT.

The chain is built from TRBV5-1 and TRBJ2-3, with D hard to call. This CDR3 spans 15 amino acids. V was cut by 3 bases and J by 4 bases, with 15 bases left in between. Germline lookup yields CDR1 SGHRS and CDR2 YFSETQ. The CDR3 region is CASSSGPLRPDTQYF. The CDR3 nucleotides read TGCGCCAGCAGCTCCGGGCCCCTAAGGCCAGATACGCAGTATTTT.

This sequence joins TRBV3-1 and TRBJ2-1, with TRBD2 matching 12 bases. CDR1 and CDR2 from the germline V gene are LGHDT and YNNKEL (reference sequence). CDR3 size: 18 residues. J gave up 0 bases and V 11 bases, and 14 bases lay outside the gene matches. The DNA of the CDR3 is TGTGCCTTCTGTTTCCGGACTAGCGGGATGAGCTCCTACAATGAGCAGTTCTTC. It is translated as CAFCFRTSGMSSYNEQFF.